The entry below describes one T cell receptor (beta chain). TCRdb keeps only in-frame clones here, not all; method: immunoSEQ multiplex PCR. The table includes about 47,000 clones, approximately 86% detected once. The sample belongs to a study of blood T cell repertoires in COVID-19. This CDR3 is 15 amino acids long. Per the germline V gene, CDR1 is SGHRS and CDR2 is YFSETQ. V was shortened by 0 bases and J by 2 bases, with 12 bases between the two germline ends. The TCR originated in a man in his fifties with active COVID-19. The sample taken for sequencing was peripheral blood. V and J are TRBV5-1 and TRBJ2-7; D may be TRBD2 (5 bases). CDR3 in amino acids: CASSLERPGTYEQYF. Written as DNA, the CDR3 is TGCGCCAGCAGCTTGGAGAGACCGGGAACCTACGAGCAGTACTTC.